Detailed here is one T cell receptor beta chain. The antigen is unknown. Some clones are missing from TCRdb's copy, which holds only in-frame ones; the method was immunoSEQ multiplex PCR. Among around 20,000 clones listed, 86% were seen once. Germline V gene sequence: CDR1 SEHNR, CDR2 FQNEAQ (reference sequence). The CDR3 is 15 amino acids. J lost 5 bases, V lost 2 bases, and 8 bases had no gene match. These data belong to a study of PD-1 blockade in classical Hodgkin lymphoma. General study results and limits: Diversity in CD4+ TCRs, unlike that measured in CD8+ TCRs, had risen significantly by C4D1. Patients who responded completely had about the same baseline diversity as newly diagnosed patients.

Each and every patient relapsed after autologous stem cell transplantation, and patients got differing brentuximab vedotin exposure. The best responses consisted of complete response, partial response or progressive disease. This sequence was found in a human donor with classical Hodgkin lymphoma. This chain joins TRBV7-9 and TRBJ2-5, with 7 bases lining up with TRBD2. The sample was peripheral blood mononuclear cells (PBMCs), taken before the second cycle of nivolumab. This CDR3 is CASSLKIGEGETQYF. The CDR3 nucleotides read TGTGCCAGCAGCTTAAAAATCGGGGAGGGGGAGACCCAGTACTTC.